Here is one T cell receptor beta chain with its context. This specimen belongs to a study of T cells expressing NK-cell markers. TCRdb re-called the 5' RACE reads and catalogs CDR3 proteins one per entry, DNA excluded. This sample's clone table lists 450,000 to 600,000 distinct CDR3 sequences. The CDR3 has 14 residues. The sequenced sample was blood T cells: a sorted CD56 or NKG2C T cell subset, CD4+ or CD8+ T cells, or bulk PBMC T cells (not recorded which). V gene TRBV12-3 or TRBV12-4 combines with J gene TRBJ1-5; TCRdb returns TRBD1, unconfirmable since there is no DNA. This receptor was obtained from a man in his late teens or twenties in good health. The CDR3 spells CASKNGQGDQPQHF.